Below are 12 T cell receptor beta chains sequenced from a single sample in a study of shared clonotypes between healthy human individuals. Sequencing was performed with immunoSEQ multiplex PCR; in TCRdb, only in-frame clones are kept and a portion is missing. The profile shows 600,000 or so clones, roughly 95% of them singletons. Terminally differentiated effector memory CD45RA+ cells were excluded by CCR7 positive selection of CD45RO-negative cells. The specimen sequenced was naive CD8+ T cells sorted from blood. These receptors originate from a woman under 40 in good health.

The chain joins TRBV7-9 to TRBJ1-3, with D maybe TRBD1 (5 bases). Trimming took off 1 base at V and 4 bases at J, with 14 bases between the two ends. The CDR3 runs to 16 residues. From germline, CDR1 is SEHNR and CDR2 FQNEAQ (reference sequence). For the CDR3, the DNA is TGTGCCAGCAGCTTAGGAACCAGGGTGGAGGGAAACACCATATATTTT. Its translation is CASSLGTRVEGNTIYF.

In this sample, this clone turned up once. The chain has TRBV5-4 and TRBJ2-7; D is uncertain. Trimming removed 1 base from V and 7 bases from J, with 9 bases in between. Germline CDR1 is SGHNT and CDR2 is YYREEE (reference sequence). This CDR3 comprises 12 residues. CDR3 sequence (DNA): TGTGCCAGCAGCTTGTATAGTAAGGAGCAGTACTTC. Its translation: CASSLYSKEQYF.

Remarks on this clone: The sample carries other DNA sequences with the same CDR3. The V call is TRBV29-1, the J call TRBJ2-7, with D perhaps TRBD1 (6 bases). V lost 3 bases and J lost 4, with 13 bases in between. The CDR3 contains 13 residues. Germline V gene lookup returns CDR1 SQVTM and CDR2 ANQGSEA. Here the CDR3 reads CSVEGTGRYEQYF. The CDR3 DNA follows: TGCAGCGTTGAGGGAACAGGGCGGTACGAGCAGTACTTC.

The chain has TRBV7-8 and TRBJ2-7; 7 bases map to TRBD2. The junction had 4 bases not matched to a gene; V was cut back by 2 bases and J by 0 bases. CDR3 size: 15 residues. In germline, CDR1 is SGHVS, CDR2 FQNEAQ. The DNA of the CDR3 is TGTGCCAGCAGCTTAAATGCGGGGGACTCCTACGAGCAGTACTTC. Its protein product is CASSLNAGDSYEQYF.

In this sample, this clone turned up once. The chain recombines TRBV29-1 with TRBJ2-2, with D uncertain. The CDR3 spans 13 residues. Germline lookup yields CDR1 SQVTM and CDR2 ANQGSEA. The V end was cut by 3 bases, the J end by 1 base, with 6 bases between. The CDR3 coding sequence is TGCAGCGTTGACAGCCAGAACACCGGGGAGCTGTTTTTT. Its translation: CSVDSQNTGELFF.

The V and J genes are TRBV11-2 and TRBJ1-1; D is undetermined. Germline values: CDR1 SGHAT, CDR2 FQNNGV. The V gene lost 3 bases and the J gene lost 11 bases, with 10 bases spanning the gap. The CDR3 has 11 amino acids. This CDR3 reads CASSFTGSAFF. CDR3 nucleotides: TGTGCCAGCAGCTTTACGGGGTCGGCTTTCTTT.

The gene calls are TRBV25-1 and TRBJ2-5; D gene uncertain. Trimming shortened V by 4 bases and J by 1 base, and 19 bases separated the two germline ends. The CDR3 sequence is 17 residues long. CDR1 is MGHDK, CDR2 SYGVNS, per germline. CDR3 amino acids: CASSALPGQHFQETQYF. CDR3 nucleotide sequence: TGTGCCAGCAGTGCCTTACCGGGCCAACACTTCCAAGAGACCCAGTACTTC.

This clone occurred once. The chain employs TRBV11-2 and TRBJ2-3, with 7 bases that match TRBD2. The CDR3 length is 16 residues. The V gene end was trimmed by 2 bases and the J gene end by 7 bases; junction bases not matched to a gene: 12. Looked up from germline, CDR1 is SGHAT and CDR2 is FQNNGV. CDR3 sequence (DNA): TGTGCCAGCAGCTTAAGCACGGGACTATTTCGATATACGCAGTATTTT. Translated, it gives CASSLSTGLFRYTQYF.

The CDR3 DNA sequence: TGCGCCAGCAGTCAACGCGCCCCCCGGGCCGCCGGGGGCGAGCAGTACTTC. Translated, it gives CASSQRAPRAAGGEQYF. The chain is built from TRBV23-1 and TRBJ2-7; maybe TRBD2 (6 bases). TRBV23-1 is an ORF, and what it does is uncertain. This CDR3 is 17 amino acids long. V was trimmed by 2 bases and J by 6 bases, leaving 23 bases between them.

CDR3 DNA: TGTGCCAGCAGACCCACAGGGGCCTACGAGCAGTACTTC. Amino acid sequence: CASRPTGAYEQYF. V usage is TRBV6-1 and J usage is TRBJ2-7; the match to TRBD1 covers 7 bases. Germline trimming cut 6 bases from V and 2 bases from J; bases unmatched to any gene: 4. The CDR3 spans 13 residues. Germline lookup yields CDR1 MNHNS and CDR2 SASEGT.

The chain has TRBV27 and TRBJ2-2; unclear D gene. V was shortened by 4 bases and J by 0 bases, with 3 bases between the two germline ends. Germline loops: CDR1 MNHEY, CDR2 SMNVEV (reference sequence). The CDR3 totals 13 residues. CDR3 nucleotide sequence: TGTGCCAGCAGTTCCTCGAACACCGGGGAGCTGTTTTTT. Protein: CASSSSNTGELFF.

Of note for this clone: This CDR3 is also generated by other DNA sequences in the sample. The chain recombines TRBV9 with TRBJ2-6; D is ambiguous. Germline assignment: CDR1 SGDLS and CDR2 YYNGEE. The CDR3 is made up of 14 amino acids. The V end was cut by 4 bases, the J end by 0 bases, with 5 bases between. CDR3 in DNA: TGTGCCAGCAGCTCATTCTCTGGGGCCAACGTCCTGACTTTC. Protein sequence: CASSSFSGANVLTF.